Included here is one TCR beta chain sequence, with context. Its antigen is not known. CDR3 size: 13 residues. CDR1 is SEHNR and CDR2 is FQNEAQ in the germline V gene (reference sequence). V lost 8 bases and J 5 bases, leaving 14 bases between the germline ends. The data stem from a study of T-cell memory formation after mild COVID-19. Turning to the study itself: The two donors had largely donor-specific TCR clusters.

Whole-study results and caveats: While clones contracting from day 15 to 85 were balanced between CD4 and CD8, later expanders leaned CD4+. CD8+ contracting clones occupied EMRA, while CD4+ ones occupied mainly CM and EM.

The authors produced TCR alpha and TCR beta cDNA libraries with sample barcodes and UMIs by 5'RACE using constant-segment primers. TCRdb re-derived calls from the 5' RACE reads in MiXCR, one entry per CDR3 protein. The sample lists some 350,000 distinct CDR3 sequences; 10% to 15% were seen once. The sequencing input was PBMCs or a T cell subset sorted from them (not recorded which). J is TRBJ2-3 and V is TRBV7-9; TRBD2 might be the D (5 bases). The TCR sequence derives from a man aged 18 to 30 who had mild COVID-19 (a few samples of this study predate the infection). Cell type and time point are not known. Written as DNA, the CDR3 is TGTGCCAGCCGAGGACTCAGTCAAGATACGCAGTATTTT. It yields the protein CASRGLSQDTQYF.